This T cell receptor (beta chain) emerged from a study of shared clonotypes between healthy human individuals. Each cell subset's genomic DNA was divided evenly among several immunoSEQ plates. Assay: immunoSEQ multiplex PCR; the TCRdb copy retains only in-frame clones and omits some. This sample carries about 2.2 million clones, about 93% of them seen once, and the ten largest clones take under 2%. The CDR3 extends over 12 amino acids. Cells designated naive CD8 were CD45RO-negative and were positively selected for CCR7, with terminally differentiated effector memory CD45RA+ cells excluded. Study-level results: For naive CD4 cells, roughly 5.5% of clonotypes were shared across a handful of donors. Sampling used blood alone; tissue repertoires probably differ.

With respect to this clone: Its antigen is as yet unknown.

Sequenced input: naive CD8+ T cells from PBMCs. The sequence was collected from a man in his late teens or twenties in good health. Some clones in this sample may be carry-over from other donors' samples. J is TRBJ1-5 and V is TRBV21-1. TRBV21-1 is a pseudogene. The chain's CDR3 is CASSFRGQPQHF. For the CDR3, the DNA is TGTGCCAGCAGCTTCCGGGGACAGCCCCAGCATTTT.